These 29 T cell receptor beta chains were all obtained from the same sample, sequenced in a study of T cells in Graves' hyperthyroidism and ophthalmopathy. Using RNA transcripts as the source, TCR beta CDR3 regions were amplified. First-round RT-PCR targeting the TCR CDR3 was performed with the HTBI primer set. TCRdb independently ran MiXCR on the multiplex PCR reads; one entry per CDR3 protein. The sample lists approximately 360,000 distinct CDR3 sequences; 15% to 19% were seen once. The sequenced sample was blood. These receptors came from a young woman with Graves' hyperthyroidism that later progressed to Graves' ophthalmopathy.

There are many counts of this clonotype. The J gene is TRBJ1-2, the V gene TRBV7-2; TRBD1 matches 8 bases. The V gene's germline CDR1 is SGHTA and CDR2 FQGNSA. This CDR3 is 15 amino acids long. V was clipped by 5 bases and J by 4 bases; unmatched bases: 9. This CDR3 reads CASSQTGAGGYGYTF. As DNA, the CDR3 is TGTGCCAGCAGCCAGACAGGGGCCGGGGGCTATGGCTACACCTTC.

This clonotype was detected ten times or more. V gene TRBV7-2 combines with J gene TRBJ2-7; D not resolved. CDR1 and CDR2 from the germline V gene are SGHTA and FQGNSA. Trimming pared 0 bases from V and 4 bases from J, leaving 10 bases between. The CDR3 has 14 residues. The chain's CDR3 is CASSLAQLRYEQYF. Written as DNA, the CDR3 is TGTGCCAGCAGCTTAGCTCAGCTCCGGTACGAGCAGTACTTC.

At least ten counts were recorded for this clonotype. The CDR3 region is CASSRDRGQRGYTF. DNA of the CDR3: TGTGCCAGCAGTCGGGACAGGGGCCAGAGGGGCTACACCTTC. This rearrangement joins TRBV12-3 or TRBV12-4 to TRBJ1-2; 10 nucleotides match TRBD1. The CDR3 is 14 amino acids. Losses at the gene ends were 5 bases for V and 8 bases for J; bases not matched to a gene: 8.

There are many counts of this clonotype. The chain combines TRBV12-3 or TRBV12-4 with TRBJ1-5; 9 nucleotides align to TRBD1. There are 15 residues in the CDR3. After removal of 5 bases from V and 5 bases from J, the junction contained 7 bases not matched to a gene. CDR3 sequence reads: CASSPGTGSYQPQHF. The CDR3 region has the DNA TGTGCCAGCAGTCCCGGGACAGGGTCTTATCAGCCCCAGCATTTT.

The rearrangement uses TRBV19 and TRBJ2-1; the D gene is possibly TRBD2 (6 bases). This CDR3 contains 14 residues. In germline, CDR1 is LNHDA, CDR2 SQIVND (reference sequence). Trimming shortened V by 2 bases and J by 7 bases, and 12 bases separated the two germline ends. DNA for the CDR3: TGTGCCAGTAGTATACCGGGAGATGTGAATGAGCAGTTCTTC. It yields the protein CASSIPGDVNEQFF.

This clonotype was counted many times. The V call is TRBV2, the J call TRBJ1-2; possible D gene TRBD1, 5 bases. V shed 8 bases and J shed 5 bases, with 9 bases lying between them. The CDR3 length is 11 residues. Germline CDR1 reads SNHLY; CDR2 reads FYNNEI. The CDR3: CASYDRYGYTF. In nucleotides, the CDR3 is TGTGCCAGCTACGACAGATATGGCTACACCTTC. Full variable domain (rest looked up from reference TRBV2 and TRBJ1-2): EPEVTQTPSHQVTQMGQEVILRCVPISNHLYFYWYRQILGQKVEFLVSFYNNEISEKSEIFDDQFSVERPDGSNFTLKIRSTKLEDSAMYFCASYDRYGYTFGSGTRLTVV.

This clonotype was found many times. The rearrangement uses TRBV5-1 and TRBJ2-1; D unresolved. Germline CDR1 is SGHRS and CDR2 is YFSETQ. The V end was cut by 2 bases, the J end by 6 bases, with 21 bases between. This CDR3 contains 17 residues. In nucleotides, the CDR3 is TGCGCCAGCAGCTTAGGCTCGACGGCAACAATTCTCAATGAGCAGTTCTTC. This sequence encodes CASSLGSTATILNEQFF.

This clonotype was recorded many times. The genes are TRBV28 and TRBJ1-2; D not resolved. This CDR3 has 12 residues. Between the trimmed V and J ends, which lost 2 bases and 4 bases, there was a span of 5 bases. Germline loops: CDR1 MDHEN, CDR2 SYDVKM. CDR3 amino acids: CASSLNVYGYTF. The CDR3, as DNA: TGTGCCAGCAGTTTAAACGTCTATGGCTACACCTTC.

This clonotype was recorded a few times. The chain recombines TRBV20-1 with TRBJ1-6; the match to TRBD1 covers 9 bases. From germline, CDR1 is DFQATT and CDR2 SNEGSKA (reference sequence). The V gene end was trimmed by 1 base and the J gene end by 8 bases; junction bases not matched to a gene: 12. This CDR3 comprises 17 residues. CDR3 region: CSARVGQGDRGYSPLHF. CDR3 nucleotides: TGCAGTGCTAGAGTGGGACAGGGCGACCGCGGGTATTCACCCCTCCACTTT.

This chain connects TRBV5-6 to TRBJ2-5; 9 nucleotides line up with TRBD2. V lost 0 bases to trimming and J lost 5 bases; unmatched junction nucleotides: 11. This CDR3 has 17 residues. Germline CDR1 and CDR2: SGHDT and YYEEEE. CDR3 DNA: TGTGCCAGCAGCTTGGGTACCCGCGGGAGGGCCCCTGAGACCCAGTACTTC. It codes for CASSLGTRGRAPETQYF.

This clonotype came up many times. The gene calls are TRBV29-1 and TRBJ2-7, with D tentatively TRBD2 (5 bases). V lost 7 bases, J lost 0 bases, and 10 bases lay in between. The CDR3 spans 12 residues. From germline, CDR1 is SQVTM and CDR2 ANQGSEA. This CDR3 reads CSGGESSYEQYF. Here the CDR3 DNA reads TGCAGCGGTGGGGAGAGCTCCTACGAGCAGTACTTC.

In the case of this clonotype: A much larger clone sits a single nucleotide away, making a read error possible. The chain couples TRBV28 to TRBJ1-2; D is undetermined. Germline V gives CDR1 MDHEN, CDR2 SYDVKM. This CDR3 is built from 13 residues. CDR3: CANSSITGYGYTF. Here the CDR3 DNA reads TGTGCCAACAGTTCTATCACGGGCTATGGCTACACCTTC.

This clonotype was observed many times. As DNA, the CDR3 is TGTGCCAGCAGCTACACGGGGATTCAAGAGACCCAGTACTTC. It is translated as CASSYTGIQETQYF. The chain joins TRBV28 to TRBJ2-5; a weak D match, TRBD2 (5 bases). Germline CDR1 is MDHEN and CDR2 is SYDVKM. The CDR3 extends over 14 amino acids. Trimming stripped 6 bases from V and 2 bases from J, with 13 bases between.

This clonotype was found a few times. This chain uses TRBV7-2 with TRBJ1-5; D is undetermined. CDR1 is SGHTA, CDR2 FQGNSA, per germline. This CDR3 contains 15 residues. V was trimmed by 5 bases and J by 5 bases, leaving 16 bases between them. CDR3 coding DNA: TGTGCCAGCAGCCCTTCGGGATGGGCCCATCAGCCCCAGCATTTT. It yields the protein CASSPSGWAHQPQHF.

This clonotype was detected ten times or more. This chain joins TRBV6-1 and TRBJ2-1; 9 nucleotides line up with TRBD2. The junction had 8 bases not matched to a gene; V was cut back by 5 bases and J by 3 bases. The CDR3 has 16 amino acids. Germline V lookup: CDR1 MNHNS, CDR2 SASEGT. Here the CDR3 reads CASSNYLAGNYNEQFF. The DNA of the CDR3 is TGTGCCAGCAGTAACTACCTAGCGGGGAACTACAATGAGCAGTTCTTC.

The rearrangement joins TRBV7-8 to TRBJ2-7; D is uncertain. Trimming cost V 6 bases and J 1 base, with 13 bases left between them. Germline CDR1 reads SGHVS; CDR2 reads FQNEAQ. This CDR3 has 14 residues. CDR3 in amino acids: CASRSGPRSYEQYF. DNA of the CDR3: TGTGCCAGCAGATCCGGACCCCGGTCCTACGAGCAGTACTTC. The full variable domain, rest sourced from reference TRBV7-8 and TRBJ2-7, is GAGVSQSPRYKVAKRGQDVALRCDPISGHVSLFWYQQALGQGPEFLTYFQNEAQLDKSGLPSDRFFAERPEGSVSTLKIQRTQQEDSAVYLCASRSGPRSYEQYFGPGTRLTVT.

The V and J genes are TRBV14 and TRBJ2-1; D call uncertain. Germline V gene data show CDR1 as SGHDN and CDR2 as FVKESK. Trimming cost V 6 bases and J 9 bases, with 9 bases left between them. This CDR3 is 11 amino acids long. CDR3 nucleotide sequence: TGTGCCAGCAGGGCTATTGGTGAGCAGTTCTTC. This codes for CASRAIGEQFF.

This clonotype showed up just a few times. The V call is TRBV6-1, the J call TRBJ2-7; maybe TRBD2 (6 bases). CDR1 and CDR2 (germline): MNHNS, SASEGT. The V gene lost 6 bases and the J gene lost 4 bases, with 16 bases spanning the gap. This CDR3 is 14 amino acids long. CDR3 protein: CASSPLSGEYEQYF. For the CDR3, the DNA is TGTGCCAGCAGCCCCCTGTCGGGAGAATACGAGCAGTACTTC.

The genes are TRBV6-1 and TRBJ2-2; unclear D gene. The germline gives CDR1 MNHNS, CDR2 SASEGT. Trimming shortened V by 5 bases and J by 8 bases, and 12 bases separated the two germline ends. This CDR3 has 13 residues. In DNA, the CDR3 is TGTGCCAGCAGTCCAATCCAATGGGGGGAGCTGTTTTTT. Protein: CASSPIQWGELFF.

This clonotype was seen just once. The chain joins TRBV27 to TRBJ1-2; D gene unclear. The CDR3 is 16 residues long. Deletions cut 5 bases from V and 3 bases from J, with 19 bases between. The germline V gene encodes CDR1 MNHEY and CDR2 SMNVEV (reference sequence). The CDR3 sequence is CASSPRTSGTHYGYTF. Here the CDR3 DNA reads TGTGCCAGCAGTCCCAGGACCTCAGGCACCCACTATGGCTACACCTTC.

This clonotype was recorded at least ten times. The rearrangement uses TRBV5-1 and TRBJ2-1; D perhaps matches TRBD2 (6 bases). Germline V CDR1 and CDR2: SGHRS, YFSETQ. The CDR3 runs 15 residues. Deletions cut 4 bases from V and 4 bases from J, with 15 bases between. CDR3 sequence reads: CASSRRDWPYNEQFF. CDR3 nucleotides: TGCGCCAGCAGCCGACGGGACTGGCCTTACAATGAGCAGTTCTTC.

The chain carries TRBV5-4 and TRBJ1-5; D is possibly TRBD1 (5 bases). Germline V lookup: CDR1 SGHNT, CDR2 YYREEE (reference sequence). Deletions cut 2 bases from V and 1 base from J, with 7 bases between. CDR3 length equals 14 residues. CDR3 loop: CASSFWGSNQPQHF. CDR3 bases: TGTGCCAGCAGCTTTTGGGGGAGCAATCAGCCCCAGCATTTT.

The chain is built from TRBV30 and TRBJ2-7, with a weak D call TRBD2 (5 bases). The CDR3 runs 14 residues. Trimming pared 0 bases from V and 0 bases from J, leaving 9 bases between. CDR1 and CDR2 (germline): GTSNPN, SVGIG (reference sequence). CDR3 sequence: CAWSVKRDSYEQYF. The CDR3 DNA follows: TGTGCCTGGAGTGTAAAACGGGACTCCTACGAGCAGTACTTC.

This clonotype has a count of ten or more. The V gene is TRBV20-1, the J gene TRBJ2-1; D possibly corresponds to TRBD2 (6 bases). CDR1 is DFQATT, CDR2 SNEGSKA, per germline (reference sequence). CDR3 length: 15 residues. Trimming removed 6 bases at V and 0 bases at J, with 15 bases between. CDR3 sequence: CSASRSGSSYNEQFF. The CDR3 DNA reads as TGCAGTGCCTCCCGTAGCGGCAGCTCCTACAATGAGCAGTTCTTC.

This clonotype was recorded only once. In nucleotides, the CDR3 is TGCAGTGCTCAGAGGGGGAGGGGTGGGGAGACCCAGTACTTC. Amino acid sequence: CSAQRGRGGETQYF. The rearrangement joins TRBV20-1 to TRBJ2-5, with D tentatively TRBD2 (7 bases). The V end lost 5 bases, the J end lost 5 bases, and 18 bases lay between the germline ends. Germline-derived CDR1 and CDR2 are DFQATT and SNEGSKA (reference sequence). CDR3 length: 14 amino acids.

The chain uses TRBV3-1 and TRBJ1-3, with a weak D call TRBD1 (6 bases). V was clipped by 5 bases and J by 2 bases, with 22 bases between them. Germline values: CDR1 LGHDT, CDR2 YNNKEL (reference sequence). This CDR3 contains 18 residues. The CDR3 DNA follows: TGTGCCAGCAGCAACCGCCTTAGAGGACAGAAGCCTGGAAACACCATATATTTT. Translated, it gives CASSNRLRGQKPGNTIYF.

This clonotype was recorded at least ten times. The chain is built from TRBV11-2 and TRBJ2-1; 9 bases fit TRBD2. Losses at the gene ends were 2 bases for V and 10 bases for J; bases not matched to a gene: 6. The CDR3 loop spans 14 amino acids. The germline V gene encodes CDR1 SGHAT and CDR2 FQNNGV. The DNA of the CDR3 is TGTGCCAGCAGCTTACCTTCTAGCGGGAACGAGCAGTTCTTC. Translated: CASSLPSSGNEQFF.

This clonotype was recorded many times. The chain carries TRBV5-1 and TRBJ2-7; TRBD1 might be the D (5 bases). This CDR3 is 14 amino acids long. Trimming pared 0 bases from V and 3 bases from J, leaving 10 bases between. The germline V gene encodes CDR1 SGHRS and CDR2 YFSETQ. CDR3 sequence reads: CASSLGVGDYEQYF. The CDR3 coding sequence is TGCGCCAGCAGCTTGGGAGTAGGGGACTACGAGCAGTACTTC.

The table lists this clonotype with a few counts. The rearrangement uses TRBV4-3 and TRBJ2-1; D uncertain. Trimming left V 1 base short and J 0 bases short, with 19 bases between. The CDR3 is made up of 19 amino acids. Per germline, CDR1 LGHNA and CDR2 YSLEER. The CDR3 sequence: CASSQVFLLLASSYNEQFF. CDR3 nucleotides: TGCGCCAGCAGCCAAGTCTTCCTTCTTCTGGCTAGCTCCTACAATGAGCAGTTCTTC.